This record covers a single T cell receptor beta chain. What it binds is not known. The assay was run at deep level. Produced via immunoSEQ multiplex PCR; TCRdb's table is partial and in-frame only. Of about 2.4 million clones in the sample, 93% were seen once. The data were obtained in a study of shared clonotypes between healthy human individuals. Study-level background: Every donor yielded three CD4 naive, three CD4 memory, two CD8 naive and one CD8 memory plate. Study findings and constraints: Naive CD4 clonotype sharing across several donors was approximately 5%.

The source is a man aged 18-30 years in good health. Some clones in this sample may be carry-over from other donors' samples. Input material: naive CD4+ T cells from PBMCs. The subset denotes: CD45RA+ positively selected.

The CDR3 DNA follows: TGTGCCAGCAGCTTAGGATACACAGCAGGGGACTATGGCTACACCTTC. Translation gives CASSLGYTAGDYGYTF. The V gene is TRBV7-9, the J gene TRBJ1-2; TRBD1 is a possible D gene (6 bases). The germline CDR1 and CDR2 sequences are SEHNR and FQNEAQ (reference sequence). V lost 1 base and J 3 bases, leaving 15 bases between the germline ends. CDR3 length equals 16 residues.